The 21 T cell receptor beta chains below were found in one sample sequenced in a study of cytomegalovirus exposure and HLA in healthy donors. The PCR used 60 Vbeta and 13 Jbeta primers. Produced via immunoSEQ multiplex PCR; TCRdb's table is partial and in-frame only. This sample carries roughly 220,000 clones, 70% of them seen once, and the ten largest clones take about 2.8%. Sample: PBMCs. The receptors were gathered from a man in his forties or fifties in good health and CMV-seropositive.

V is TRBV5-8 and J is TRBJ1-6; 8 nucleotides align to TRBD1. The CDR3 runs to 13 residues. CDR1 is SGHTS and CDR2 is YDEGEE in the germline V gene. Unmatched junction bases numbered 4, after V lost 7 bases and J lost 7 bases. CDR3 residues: CASSHRGNSPLHF. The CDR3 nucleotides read TGTGCCAGCTCACACAGGGGGAATTCACCCCTCCACTTT. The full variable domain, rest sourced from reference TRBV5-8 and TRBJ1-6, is EAGVTQSPTHLIKTRGQQATLRCSPISGHTSVYWYQQALGLGLQFLLWYDEGEERNRGNFPPRFSGRQFPNYSSELNVNALELEDSALYLCASSHRGNSPLHFGNGTRLTVT.

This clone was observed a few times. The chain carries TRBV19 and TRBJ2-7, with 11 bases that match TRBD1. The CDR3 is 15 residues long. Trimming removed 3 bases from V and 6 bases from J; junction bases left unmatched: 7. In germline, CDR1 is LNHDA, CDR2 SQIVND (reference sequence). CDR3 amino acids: CASSIGDRGSPEQYF. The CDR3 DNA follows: TGTGCCAGTAGTATCGGGGACAGGGGGAGCCCCGAGCAGTACTTC.

CDR3 bases: TGTGCCAGCAGCTTTCCTGACCCAGGCGCGGGTGGCTACACCTTC. This encodes CASSFPDPGAGGYTF. The chain has TRBV5-4 and TRBJ1-2; D not certain. The CDR3 has 15 residues. From germline, CDR1 is SGHNT and CDR2 YYREEE (reference sequence). Trimming left V 2 bases short and J 7 bases short, with 18 bases between.

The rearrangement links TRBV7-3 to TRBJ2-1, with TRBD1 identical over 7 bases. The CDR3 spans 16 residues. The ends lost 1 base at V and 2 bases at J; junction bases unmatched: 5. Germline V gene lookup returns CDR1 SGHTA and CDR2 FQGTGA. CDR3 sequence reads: CASSLRGDSAYNEQFF. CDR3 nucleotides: TGTGCCAGCAGCTTAAGAGGGGACAGCGCCTACAATGAGCAGTTCTTC.

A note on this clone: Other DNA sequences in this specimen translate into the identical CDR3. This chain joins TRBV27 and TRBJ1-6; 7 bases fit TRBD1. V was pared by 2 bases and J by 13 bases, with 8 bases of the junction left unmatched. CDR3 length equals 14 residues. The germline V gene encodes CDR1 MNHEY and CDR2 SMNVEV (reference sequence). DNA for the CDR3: TGTGCCAGCAGTTTAGGGACAGAGGTTTCGCCCCTCCACTTT. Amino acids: CASSLGTEVSPLHF.

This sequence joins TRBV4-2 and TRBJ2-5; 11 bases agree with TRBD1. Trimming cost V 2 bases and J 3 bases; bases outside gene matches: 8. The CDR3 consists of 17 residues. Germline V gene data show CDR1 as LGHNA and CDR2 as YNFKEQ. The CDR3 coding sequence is TGTGCCAGCAGCCAACCGGCCGGGACAGGGGGGAAAGAGACCCAGTACTTC. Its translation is CASSQPAGTGGKETQYF.

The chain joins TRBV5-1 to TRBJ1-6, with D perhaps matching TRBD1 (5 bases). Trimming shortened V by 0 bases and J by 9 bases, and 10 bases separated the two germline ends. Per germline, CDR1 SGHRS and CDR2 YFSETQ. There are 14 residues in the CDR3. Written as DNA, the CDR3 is TGCGCCAGCAGCTTGGGCGACAGCCCTTCACCCCTCCACTTT. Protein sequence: CASSLGDSPSPLHF.

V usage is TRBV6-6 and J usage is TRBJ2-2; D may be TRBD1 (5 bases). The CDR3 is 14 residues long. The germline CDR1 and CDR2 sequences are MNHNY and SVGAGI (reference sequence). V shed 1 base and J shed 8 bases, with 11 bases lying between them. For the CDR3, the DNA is TGTGCCAGCAGTTACTTGGGGCTTTCGGGGGAGCTGTTTTTT. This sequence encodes CASSYLGLSGELFF.

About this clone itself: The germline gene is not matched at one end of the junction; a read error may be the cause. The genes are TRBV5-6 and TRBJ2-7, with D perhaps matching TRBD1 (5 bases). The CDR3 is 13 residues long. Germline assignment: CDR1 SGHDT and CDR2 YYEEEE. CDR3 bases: TGTGCCAGCAGCTTAACAGGTGGCAGCGAGCGGTACTTC. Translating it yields CASSLTGGSERYF.

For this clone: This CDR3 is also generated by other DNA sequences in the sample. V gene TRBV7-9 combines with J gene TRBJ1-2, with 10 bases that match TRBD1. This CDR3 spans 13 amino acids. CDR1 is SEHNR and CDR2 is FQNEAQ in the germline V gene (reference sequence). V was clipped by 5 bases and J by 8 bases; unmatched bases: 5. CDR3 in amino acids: CASSPGQGRGYTF. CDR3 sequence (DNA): TGTGCCAGCAGCCCGGGACAGGGGAGAGGCTACACCTTC. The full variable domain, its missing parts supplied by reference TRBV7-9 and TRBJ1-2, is DTGVSQNPRHKITKRGQNVTFRCDPISEHNRLYWYRQTLGQGPEFLTYFQNEAQLEKSRLLSDRFSAERPKGSFSTLEIQRTEQGDSAMYLCASSPGQGRGYTFGSGTRLTVV.

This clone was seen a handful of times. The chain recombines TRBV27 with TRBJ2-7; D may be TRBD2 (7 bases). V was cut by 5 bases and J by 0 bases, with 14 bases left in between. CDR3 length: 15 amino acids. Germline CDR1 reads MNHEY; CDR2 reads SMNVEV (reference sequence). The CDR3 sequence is CASSPGGSNSYEQYF. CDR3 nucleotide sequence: TGTGCCAGCAGTCCGGGGGGCAGCAACTCCTACGAGCAGTACTTC.

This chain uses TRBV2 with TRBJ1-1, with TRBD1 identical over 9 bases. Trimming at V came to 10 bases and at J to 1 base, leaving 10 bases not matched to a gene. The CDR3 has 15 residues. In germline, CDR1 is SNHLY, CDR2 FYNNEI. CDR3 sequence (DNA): TGTGCCATAGACTTATCGGGACAGGGGAACACTGAAGCTTTCTTT. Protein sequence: CAIDLSGQGNTEAFF.

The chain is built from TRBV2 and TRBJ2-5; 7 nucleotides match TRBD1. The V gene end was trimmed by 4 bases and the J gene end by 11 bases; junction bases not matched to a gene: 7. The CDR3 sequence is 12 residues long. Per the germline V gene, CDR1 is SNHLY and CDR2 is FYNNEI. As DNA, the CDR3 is TGTGCCAGCAGTGCTACAGGGGACGCGCAGTACTTC. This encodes CASSATGDAQYF.

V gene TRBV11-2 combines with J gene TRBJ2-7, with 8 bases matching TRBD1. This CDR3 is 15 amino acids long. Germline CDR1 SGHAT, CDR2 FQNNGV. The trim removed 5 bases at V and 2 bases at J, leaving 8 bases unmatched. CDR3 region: CASSLRGQGPYEQYF. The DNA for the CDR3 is TGTGCCAGCAGCCTTAGAGGACAGGGACCCTACGAGCAGTACTTC.

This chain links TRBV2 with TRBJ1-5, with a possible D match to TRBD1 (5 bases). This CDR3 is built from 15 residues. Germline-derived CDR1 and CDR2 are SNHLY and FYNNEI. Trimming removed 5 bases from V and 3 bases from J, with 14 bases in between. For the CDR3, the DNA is TGTGCCAGCAGTTACGACAGTACTCCCAATCAGCCCCAGCATTTT. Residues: CASSYDSTPNQPQHF.

In DNA form, the CDR3 reads TGCGCCAGCAGGCAACAGGGCGAGCAGTACTTC. This translates into CASRQQGEQYF. This chain connects TRBV5-1 to TRBJ2-7; D is perhaps TRBD1 (6 bases). The CDR3 has 11 amino acids. V dropped 5 bases and J dropped 6 bases, with 9 bases sitting between them. Germline V gene data show CDR1 as SGHRS and CDR2 as YFSETQ.

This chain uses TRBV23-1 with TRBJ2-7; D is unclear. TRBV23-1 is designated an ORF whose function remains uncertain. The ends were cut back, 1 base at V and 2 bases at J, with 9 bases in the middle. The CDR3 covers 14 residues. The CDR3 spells CASSQFAIPYEQYF. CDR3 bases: TGCGCCAGCAGTCAATTCGCGATCCCCTACGAGCAGTACTTC.

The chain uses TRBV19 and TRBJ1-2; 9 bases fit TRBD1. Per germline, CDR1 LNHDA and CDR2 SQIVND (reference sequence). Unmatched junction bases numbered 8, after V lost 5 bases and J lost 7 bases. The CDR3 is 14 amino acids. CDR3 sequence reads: CASSFSPDRGGYTF. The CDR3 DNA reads TGTGCCAGTAGTTTTTCTCCGGACAGGGGTGGCTACACCTTC. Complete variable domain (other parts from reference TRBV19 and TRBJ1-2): DGGITQSPKYLFRKEGQNVTLSCEQNLNHDAMYWYRQDPGQGLRLIYYSQIVNDFQKGDIAEGYSVSREKKESFPLTVTSAQKNPTAFYLCASSFSPDRGGYTFGSGTRLTVV.

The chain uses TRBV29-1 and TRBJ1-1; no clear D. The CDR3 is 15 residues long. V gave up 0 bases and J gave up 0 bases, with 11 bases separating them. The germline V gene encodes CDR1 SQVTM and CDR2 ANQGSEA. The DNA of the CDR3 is TGCAGCGTTGAAGATTATGGCCTCATGAACACTGAAGCTTTCTTT. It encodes CSVEDYGLMNTEAFF.

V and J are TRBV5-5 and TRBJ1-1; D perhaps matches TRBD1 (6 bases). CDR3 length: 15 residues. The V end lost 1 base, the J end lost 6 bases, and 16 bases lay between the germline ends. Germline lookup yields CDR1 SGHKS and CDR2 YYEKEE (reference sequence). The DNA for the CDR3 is TGTGCCAGCAGCTTGTGGGGGGGCCCCTCAGCTGAAGCTTTCTTT. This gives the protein CASSLWGGPSAEAFF.

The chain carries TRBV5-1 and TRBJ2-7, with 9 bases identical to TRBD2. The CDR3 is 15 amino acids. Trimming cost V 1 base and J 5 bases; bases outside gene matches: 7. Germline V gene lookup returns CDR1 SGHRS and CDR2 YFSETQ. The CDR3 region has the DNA TGCGCCAGCAGCTTGAGAGCGGGGGGCCCAAACGAGCAGTACTTC. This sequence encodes CASSLRAGGPNEQYF.